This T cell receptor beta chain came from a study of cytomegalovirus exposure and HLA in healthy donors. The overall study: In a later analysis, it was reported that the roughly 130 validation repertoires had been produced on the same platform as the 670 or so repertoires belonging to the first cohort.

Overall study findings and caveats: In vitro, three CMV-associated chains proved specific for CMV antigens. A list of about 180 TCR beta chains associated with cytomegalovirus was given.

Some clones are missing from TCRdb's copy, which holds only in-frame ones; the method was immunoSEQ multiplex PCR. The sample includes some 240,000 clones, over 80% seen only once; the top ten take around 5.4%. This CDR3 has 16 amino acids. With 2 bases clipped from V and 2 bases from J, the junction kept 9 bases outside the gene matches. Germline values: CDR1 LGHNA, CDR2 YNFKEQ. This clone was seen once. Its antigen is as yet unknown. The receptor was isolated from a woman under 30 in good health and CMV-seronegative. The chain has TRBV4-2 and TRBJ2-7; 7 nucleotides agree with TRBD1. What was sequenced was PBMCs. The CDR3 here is CASSQHRDSSTYEQYF. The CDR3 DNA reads TGTGCCAGCAGCCAACACCGGGACAGCTCAACCTACGAGCAGTACTTC.